These 9 T cell receptor beta chains originate from one sample sequenced in a study of post-analysis software for immune sequencing data. Study findings and constraints: Five or six TRBV segments, TRBV5-6, TRBV5-1 and TRBV20-1 among them, were found more frequent in patients than controls.

No antigen is known for these receptors. Included in the TCR beta cDNA libraries were unique molecular identifiers. TCRdb reanalysed the PCR reads using MiXCR and keeps one entry per CDR3 protein. The sample has approximately 730,000 distinct CDR3 sequences; 25% to 30% are singletons. Sequencing input: blood. These receptors all come from a girl between 10 and 17 years old with multiple sclerosis.

This clonotype was seen more than once but under ten times. This chain uses TRBV15 with TRBJ2-1, with TRBD2 matching 9 bases. V trimming: 3 bases; J trimming: 10 bases; junction bases outside the gene matches: 10. The germline V gene encodes CDR1 LNHNV and CDR2 YYDKDF (reference sequence). The CDR3 covers 15 residues. CDR3 nucleotides: TGTGCCACCAGCAGTAGCGGGAGCGCTCCCTACGAGCAGTTCTTC. Translation gives CATSSSGSAPYEQFF.

In this sample, this clonotype turned up a few times. J is TRBJ2-7 and V is TRBV18, with TRBD1 as a possible D gene (6 bases). Trimming cost V 6 bases and J 3 bases, with 12 bases left between them. There are 13 residues in the CDR3. Germline loops: CDR1 KGHSH, CDR2 LQKENI. The CDR3 coding sequence is TGTGCCAGCTCCCGACAGGATAACTACGAGCAGTACTTC. Its protein is CASSRQDNYEQYF.

This clonotype was observed a handful of times. One end of the junction fails to match germline, which may point to a read error. The chain uses TRBV6-2 or TRBV6-3 and TRBJ2-7; D is undetermined. CDR3 length: 15 amino acids. Germline assignment: CDR1 MNHEY and CDR2 SVGEGT. DNA of the CDR3: TGTGCCAGCAGTTACACGTTGGACCTAAACTACGGGCAGTACTTC. It is translated as CASSYTLDLNYGQYF.

The chain combines TRBV29-1 with TRBJ2-1, with D uncertain. Germline CDR1 is SQVTM and CDR2 is ANQGSEA. The CDR3 loop spans 15 amino acids. Trimming left V 3 bases short and J 6 bases short, with 18 bases between. The CDR3 DNA is TGCAGCGTTGATCACTCCAATCCCCCGCGCAATGAGCAGTTCTTC. It encodes CSVDHSNPPRNEQFF.

As regards this clonotype: At one end, the junction sequence differs from germline, possibly due to a read error. The chain is built from TRBV29-1 and TRBJ2-1; D is undetermined. CDR3 size: 13 residues. Looked up from germline, CDR1 is SQVTM and CDR2 is ANQGSEA. In DNA, the CDR3 is TGCAGCGTCTACTACACGACGTACAATGAGCGGTTCTTC. This sequence encodes CSVYYTTYNERFF.

The rearrangement joins TRBV2 to TRBJ2-5; TRBD1 is a possible D gene (6 bases). Germline CDR1 SNHLY, CDR2 FYNNEI. V was clipped by 6 bases and J by 11 bases, with 34 bases between them. The CDR3 loop spans 18 amino acids. In DNA form, the CDR3 reads TGTGCCAGCAGAGAGAGGGGGACATCCCTAATCTCCTACAATGAGCAGTACTTC. Translating gives CASRERGTSLISYNEQYF.

The rearrangement joins TRBV6-5 to TRBJ2-5; possible D gene TRBD2, 5 bases. Germline V gene sequence: CDR1 MNHEY, CDR2 SVGAGI. Trimming stripped 11 bases from V and 0 bases from J, with 19 bases between. The CDR3 spans 15 residues. For the CDR3, the DNA is TGTGCCGCCTCGAGGTCCACCGGGGACCAAGAGACCCAGTACTTC. Amino acid sequence: CAASRSTGDQETQYF.

The chain carries TRBV10-3 and TRBJ2-1, with a weak D call TRBD2 (6 bases). The ends were cut back, 8 bases at V and 7 bases at J, with 9 bases in the middle. Per germline, CDR1 ENHRY and CDR2 SYGVKD. The CDR3 has 11 amino acids. The CDR3 here is CAIDRENEQFF. DNA of the CDR3: TGTGCCATCGATCGGGAGAATGAGCAGTTCTTC.

This clonotype was counted a single time. The V call is TRBV7-2, the J call TRBJ1-1; D is perhaps TRBD1 (5 bases). Germline V gene lookup returns CDR1 SGHTA and CDR2 FQGNSA. V lost 6 bases to trimming and J lost 6 bases, with 20 bases between them. The CDR3 extends over 15 amino acids. The DNA of the CDR3 is TGTGCCAGCAGTTGGGGACCTGGGGAATATTCTGAAGCTTTCTTT. It encodes CASSWGPGEYSEAFF.